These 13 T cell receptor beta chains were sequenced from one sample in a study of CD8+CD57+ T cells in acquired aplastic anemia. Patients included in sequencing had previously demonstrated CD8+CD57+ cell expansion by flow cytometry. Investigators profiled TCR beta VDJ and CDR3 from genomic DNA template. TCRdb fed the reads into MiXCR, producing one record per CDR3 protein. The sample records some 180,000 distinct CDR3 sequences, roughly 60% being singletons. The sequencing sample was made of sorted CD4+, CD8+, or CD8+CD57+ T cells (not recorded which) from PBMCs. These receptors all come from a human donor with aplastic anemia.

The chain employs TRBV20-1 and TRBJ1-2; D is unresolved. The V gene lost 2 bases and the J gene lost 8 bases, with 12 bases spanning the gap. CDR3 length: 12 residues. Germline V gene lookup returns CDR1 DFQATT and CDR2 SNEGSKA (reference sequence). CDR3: CSARRRTGGYTF. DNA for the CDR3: TGCAGTGCTAGACGCCGGACCGGGGGCTACACCTTC.

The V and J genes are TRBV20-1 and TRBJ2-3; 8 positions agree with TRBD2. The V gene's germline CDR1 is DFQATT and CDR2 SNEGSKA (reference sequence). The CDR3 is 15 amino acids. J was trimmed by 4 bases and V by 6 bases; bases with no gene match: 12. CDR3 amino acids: CSALPPGLVPDTQYF. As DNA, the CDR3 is TGCAGTGCCCTTCCCCCGGGACTAGTGCCAGATACGCAGTATTTT.

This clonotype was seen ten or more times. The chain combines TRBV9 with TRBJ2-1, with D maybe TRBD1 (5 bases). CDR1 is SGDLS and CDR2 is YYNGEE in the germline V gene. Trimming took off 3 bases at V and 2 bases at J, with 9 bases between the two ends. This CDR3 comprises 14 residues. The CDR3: CASSGGPPYNEQFF. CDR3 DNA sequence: TGTGCCAGCAGCGGGGGCCCGCCCTACAATGAGCAGTTCTTC.

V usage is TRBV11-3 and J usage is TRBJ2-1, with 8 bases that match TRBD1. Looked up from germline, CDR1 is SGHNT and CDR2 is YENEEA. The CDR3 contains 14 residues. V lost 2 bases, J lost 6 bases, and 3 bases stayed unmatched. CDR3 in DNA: TGTGCCAGCAGCTTACAGGGGGCAGGCAATGAGCAGTTCTTC. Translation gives CASSLQGAGNEQFF. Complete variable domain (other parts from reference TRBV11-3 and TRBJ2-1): EAGVVQSPRYKIIEKKQPVAFWCNPISGHNTLYWYLQNLGQGPELLIRYENEEAVDDSQLPKDRFSAERLKGVDSTLKIQPAELGDSAVYLCASSLQGAGNEQFFGPGTRLTVL.

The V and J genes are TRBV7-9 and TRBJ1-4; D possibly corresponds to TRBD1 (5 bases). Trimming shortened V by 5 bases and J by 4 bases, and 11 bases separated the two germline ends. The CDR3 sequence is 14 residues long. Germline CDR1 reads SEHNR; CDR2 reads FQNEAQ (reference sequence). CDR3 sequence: CASSPWDVNEKLFF. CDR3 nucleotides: TGTGCCAGCAGCCCATGGGACGTTAATGAAAAACTGTTTTTT. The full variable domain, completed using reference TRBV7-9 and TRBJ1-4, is DTGVSQNPRHKITKRGQNVTFRCDPISEHNRLYWYRQTLGQGPEFLTYFQNEAQLEKSRLLSDRFSAERPKGSFSTLEIQRTEQGDSAMYLCASSPWDVNEKLFFGSGTQLSVL.

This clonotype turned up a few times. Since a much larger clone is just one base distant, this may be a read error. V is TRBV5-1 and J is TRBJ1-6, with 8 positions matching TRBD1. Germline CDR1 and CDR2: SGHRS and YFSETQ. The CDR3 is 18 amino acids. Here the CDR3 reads CASSTEWTGSTYNPPLHF. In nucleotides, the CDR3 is TGCGCCAGCAGCACTGAATGGACAGGGTCGACCTATAATCCACCCCTCCACTTT.

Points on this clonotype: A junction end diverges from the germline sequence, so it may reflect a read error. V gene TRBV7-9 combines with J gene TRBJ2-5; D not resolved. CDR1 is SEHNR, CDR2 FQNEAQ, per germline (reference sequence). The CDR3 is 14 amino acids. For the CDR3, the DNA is TGTGCCAGCAGGAAGACGAATTGGAACACTGAAGCTTCCTTT. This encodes CASRKTNWNTEASF.

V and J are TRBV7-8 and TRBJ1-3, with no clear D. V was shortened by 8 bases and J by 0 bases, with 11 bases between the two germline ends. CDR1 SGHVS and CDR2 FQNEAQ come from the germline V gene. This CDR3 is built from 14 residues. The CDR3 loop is CASPFESSGNTIYF. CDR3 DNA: TGTGCCAGCCCCTTTGAGAGCTCTGGAAACACCATATATTTT.

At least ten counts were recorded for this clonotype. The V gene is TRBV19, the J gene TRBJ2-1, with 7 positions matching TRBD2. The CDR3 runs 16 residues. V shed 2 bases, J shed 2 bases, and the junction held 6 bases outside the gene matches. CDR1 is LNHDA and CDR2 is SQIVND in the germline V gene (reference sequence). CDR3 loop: CASSIRASGTYNEQFF. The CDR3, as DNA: TGTGCCAGTAGTATAAGGGCTAGCGGTACCTACAATGAGCAGTTCTTC.

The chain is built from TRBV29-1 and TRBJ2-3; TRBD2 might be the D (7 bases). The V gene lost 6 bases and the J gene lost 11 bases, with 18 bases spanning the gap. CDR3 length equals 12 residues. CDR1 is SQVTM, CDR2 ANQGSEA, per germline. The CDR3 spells CSVVAGANEQYF. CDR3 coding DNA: TGCAGCGTGGTCGCGGGGGCCAATGAGCAGTATTTT.

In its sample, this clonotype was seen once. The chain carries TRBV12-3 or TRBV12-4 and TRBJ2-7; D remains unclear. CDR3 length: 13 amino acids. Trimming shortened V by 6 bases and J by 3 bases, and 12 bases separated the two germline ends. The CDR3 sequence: CASSYQEGYEQYF. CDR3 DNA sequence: TGTGCCAGCAGCTACCAGGAAGGCTACGAGCAGTACTTC.

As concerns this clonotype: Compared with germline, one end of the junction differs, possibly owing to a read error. The CDR3 loop reads CASSGGFYEQYF. CDR3 bases: TGTGCCAGCAGCGGAGGGTTCTACGAGCAGTACTTC. The chain is built from TRBV5-1 and TRBJ2-7, with D possibly being TRBD2 (6 bases). There are 12 residues in the CDR3. Germline V lookup: CDR1 SGHRS, CDR2 YFSETQ.

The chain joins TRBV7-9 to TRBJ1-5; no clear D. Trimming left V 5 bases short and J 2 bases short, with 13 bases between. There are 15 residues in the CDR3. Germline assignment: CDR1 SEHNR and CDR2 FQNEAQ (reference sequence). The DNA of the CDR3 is TGTGCCAGCAGCCGTGGACCCGTGGGCAATCAGCCCCAGCATTTT. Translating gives CASSRGPVGNQPQHF. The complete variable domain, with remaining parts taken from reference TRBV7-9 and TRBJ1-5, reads DTGVSQNPRHKITKRGQNVTFRCDPISEHNRLYWYRQTLGQGPEFLTYFQNEAQLEKSRLLSDRFSAERPKGSFSTLEIQRTEQGDSAMYLCASSRGPVGNQPQHFGDGTRLSIL.